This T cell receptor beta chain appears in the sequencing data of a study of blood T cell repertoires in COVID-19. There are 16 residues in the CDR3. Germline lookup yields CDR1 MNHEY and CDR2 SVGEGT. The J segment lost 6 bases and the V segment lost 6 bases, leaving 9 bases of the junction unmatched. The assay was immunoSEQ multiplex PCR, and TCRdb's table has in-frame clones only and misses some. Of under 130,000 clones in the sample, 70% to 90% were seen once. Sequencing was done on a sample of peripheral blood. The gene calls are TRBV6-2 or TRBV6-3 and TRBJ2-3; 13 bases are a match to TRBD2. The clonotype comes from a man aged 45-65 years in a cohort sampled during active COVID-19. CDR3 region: CASSRTSGGTSDTQYF. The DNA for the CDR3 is TGTGCCAGCAGCAGGACTAGCGGGGGTACGTCCGATACGCAGTATTTT.